The 22 T cell receptor beta chains below were found in one sample sequenced in a study of T cell responses to AZD1222 COVID-19 vaccine. Assay used: immunoSEQ multiplex PCR; TCRdb lists only in-frame clones, some missing. Seen here are around 140,000 clones, around nine tenths observed once, and the top ten hold 9% to 9.5%. Sequences were derived from peripheral blood, sampled 28 days after the second AZD1222 dose. These TCRs come from an adult who received the AZD1222 COVID-19 vaccine.

V and J are TRBV4-1 and TRBJ1-2, with a possible D match to TRBD1 (5 bases). CDR1 and CDR2 from the germline V gene are MGHRA and YSYEKL. The CDR3 runs to 16 residues. The V end lost 1 base, the J end lost 0 bases, and 12 bases lay between the germline ends. The CDR3 sequence: CASSQVDSLPNYGYTF. The CDR3, as DNA: TGCGCCAGCAGCCAAGTTGACAGTCTTCCTAACTATGGCTACACCTTC.

This chain links TRBV9 with TRBJ1-2, with TRBD1 matching 8 bases. Losses at the gene ends were 3 bases for V and 1 base for J; bases not matched to a gene: 11. CDR1 and CDR2 (germline): SGDLS, YYNGEE. The CDR3 runs to 17 residues. The CDR3: CASSARGAGGINYGYTF. DNA of the CDR3: TGTGCCAGCAGCGCCCGGGGGGCAGGGGGCATTAACTATGGCTACACCTTC.

The gene calls are TRBV24-1 and TRBJ1-5, with D unclear. This CDR3 has 13 residues. Germline loops: CDR1 KGHDR, CDR2 SFDVKD. Trimming shortened V by 6 bases and J by 0 bases, and 5 bases separated the two germline ends. The CDR3, as DNA: TGTGCCACCAGTAGGAATAGCAATCAGCCCCAGCATTTT. As protein: CATSRNSNQPQHF.

This chain joins TRBV5-5 and TRBJ1-1, with D unresolved. Trimming stripped 0 bases from V and 7 bases from J, with 10 bases between. The CDR3 contains 13 residues. The V gene's germline CDR1 is SGHKS and CDR2 YYEKEE (reference sequence). CDR3 in amino acids: CASSLVRVSEAFF. CDR3 nucleotide sequence: TGTGCCAGCAGCTTGGTACGGGTGAGTGAAGCTTTCTTT. The full variable domain, completed using reference TRBV5-5 and TRBJ1-1, is DAGVTQSPTHLIKTRGQQVTLRCSPISGHKSVSWYQQVLGQGPQFIFQYYEKEERGRGNFPDRFSARQFPNYSSELNVNALLLGDSALYLCASSLVRVSEAFFGQGTRLTVV.

The V gene is TRBV12-5, the J gene TRBJ1-1; a weak D match, TRBD1 (5 bases). The CDR3 is made up of 13 amino acids. V was cut by 3 bases and J by 5 bases, with 10 bases left in between. Germline-derived CDR1 and CDR2 are LGHNT and FRNRAP. CDR3 protein: CASGFGGLTEAFF. CDR3 nucleotide sequence: TGTGCTAGTGGTTTCGGGGGGTTAACTGAAGCTTTCTTT.

The rearrangement joins TRBV16 to TRBJ1-1; 9 bases fit TRBD1. CDR1 is KGHSY and CDR2 is FQNENV in the germline V gene. Germline trimming cut 4 bases from V and 4 bases from J; bases unmatched to any gene: 7. CDR3 size: 15 residues. CDR3 sequence: CASSPSGTGFTEAFF. The DNA of the CDR3 is TGTGCCAGCAGCCCGTCGGGGACAGGGTTCACTGAAGCTTTCTTT. The full variable domain, its missing parts supplied by reference TRBV16 and TRBJ1-1, is GEEVAQTPKHLVRGEGQKAKLYCAPIKGHSYVFWYQQVLKNEFKFLISFQNENVFDETGMPKERFSAKCLPNSPCSLEIQATKLEDSAVYFCASSPSGTGFTEAFFGQGTRLTVV.

The J gene is TRBJ1-2, the V gene TRBV6-5, with D possibly being TRBD1 (6 bases). V was shortened by 8 bases and J by 7 bases, with 20 bases between the two germline ends. Germline lookup yields CDR1 MNHEY and CDR2 SVGAGI. This CDR3 comprises 14 residues. CDR3 nucleotide sequence: TGTGCCAGCTATTCGGCTCGGATCAGGGGTGGCTACACCTTC. Encoded protein: CASYSARIRGGYTF.

V gene TRBV11-1 combines with J gene TRBJ1-1; tentative D call: TRBD1 (5 bases). The CDR3 runs to 16 residues. In germline, CDR1 is SGHAT, CDR2 FQDESV (reference sequence). Trimming took off 1 base at V and 5 bases at J, with 17 bases between the two ends. The CDR3 reads CASSLGGYSKGTEAFF. Here the CDR3 DNA reads TGTGCCAGCAGCTTAGGAGGTTACAGCAAGGGGACTGAAGCTTTCTTT.

The chain is built from TRBV7-9 and TRBJ1-2; unclear D gene. CDR3 length equals 11 residues. The germline V and J ends were trimmed by 3 bases and 6 bases, with 5 bases remaining between them. Germline assignment: CDR1 SEHNR and CDR2 FQNEAQ (reference sequence). The CDR3 DNA follows: TGTGCCAGCAGCTTTGGGGATGGCTACACCTTC. Protein product: CASSFGDGYTF.

This clone was seen a single time. The chain joins TRBV7-8 to TRBJ2-7; the D gene is possibly TRBD1 (6 bases). The CDR3 totals 16 residues. In germline, CDR1 is SGHVS, CDR2 FQNEAQ. Trimming shortened V by 3 bases and J by 4 bases, and 19 bases separated the two germline ends. CDR3 sequence (DNA): TGTGCCAGCAGCTTGGATCGGGCCTTACAGGGATACGAGCAGTACTTC. Translation: CASSLDRALQGYEQYF.

V is TRBV7-2 and J is TRBJ2-5; TRBD2 agrees at 8 bases. This CDR3 has 13 amino acids. From germline, CDR1 is SGHTA and CDR2 FQGNSA. The V segment lost 3 bases and the J segment 5 bases; nucleotides outside the gene matches: 2. CDR3 amino acids: CASSFGGGETQYF. In DNA form, the CDR3 reads TGTGCCAGCAGCTTTGGCGGGGGGGAGACCCAGTACTTC. The entire variable domain, with the rest obtained from reference TRBV7-2 and TRBJ2-5, is as follows: GAGVSQSPSNKVTEKGKDVELRCDPISGHTALYWYRQSLGQGLEFLIYFQGNSAPDKSGLPSDRFSAERTGGSVSTLTIQRTQQEDSAVYLCASSFGGGETQYFGPGTRLLVL.

Only one count was recorded for this clone. The chain recombines TRBV6-5 with TRBJ1-5; TRBD1 is a possible D gene (6 bases). V was shortened by 4 bases and J by 1 base, with 11 bases between the two germline ends. This CDR3 contains 15 residues. Germline lookup yields CDR1 MNHEY and CDR2 SVGAGI. This CDR3 is CASSSGATSNQPQHF. In nucleotides, the CDR3 is TGTGCCAGCAGTTCAGGGGCCACGAGCAATCAGCCCCAGCATTTT.

This clone was seen a handful of times. This chain links TRBV19 with TRBJ1-2, with D unclear. Trimming took off 1 base at V and 8 bases at J, with 11 bases between the two ends. Per germline, CDR1 LNHDA and CDR2 SQIVND (reference sequence). The CDR3 is 13 amino acids. The CDR3 nucleotides are TGTGCCAGTAGTATAGTTGGAGCTTCCGGCTACACCTTC. Translating it yields CASSIVGASGYTF.

J is TRBJ1-1 and V is TRBV29-1; D remains unclear. V shed 7 bases and J shed 5 bases, with 20 bases lying between them. This CDR3 has 14 residues. Germline V gene sequence: CDR1 SQVTM, CDR2 ANQGSEA. This CDR3 is CSERHRLWVTEAFF. CDR3 DNA: TGCAGCGAGCGGCACCGGTTGTGGGTGACTGAAGCTTTCTTT.

This clone was observed a single time. V gene TRBV10-3 combines with J gene TRBJ1-5, with D perhaps matching TRBD1 (5 bases). V lost 8 bases and J 3 bases, leaving 17 bases between the germline ends. The V gene's germline CDR1 is ENHRY and CDR2 SYGVKD. This CDR3 is 15 amino acids long. The CDR3 nucleotides read TGTGCCATCTCCGCGGGGCGCGAGAACAATCAGCCCCAGCATTTT. Amino acids: CAISAGRENNQPQHF.

This clone was detected many times. The chain is built from TRBV19 and TRBJ1-1; D uncertain. Germline V gene lookup returns CDR1 LNHDA and CDR2 SQIVND (reference sequence). There are 13 residues in the CDR3. V lost 1 base to trimming and J lost 1 base, with 4 bases between them. The CDR3: CASSIGRNTEAFF. The CDR3 DNA follows: TGTGCCAGTAGTATAGGGCGGAACACTGAAGCTTTCTTT.

The genes are TRBV7-9 and TRBJ2-2; maybe TRBD2 (6 bases). The CDR3 sequence is 17 residues long. The V end was cut by 2 bases, the J end by 0 bases, with 13 bases between. Looked up from germline, CDR1 is SEHNR and CDR2 is FQNEAQ (reference sequence). The CDR3 is CASSLSGGRANTGELFF. CDR3 DNA: TGTGCCAGCAGCTTATCCGGGGGACGAGCGAACACCGGGGAGCTGTTTTTT. Together with reference TRBV7-9 and TRBJ2-2, the CDR3 gives the full variable domain: DTGVSQNPRHKITKRGQNVTFRCDPISEHNRLYWYRQTLGQGPEFLTYFQNEAQLEKSRLLSDRFSAERPKGSFSTLEIQRTEQGDSAMYLCASSLSGGRANTGELFFGEGSRLTVL.

This chain uses TRBV6-5 with TRBJ1-2; 8 nucleotides line up with TRBD1. Trimming at V came to 0 bases and at J to 3 bases, leaving 3 bases not matched to a gene. This CDR3 region has 15 residues. CDR1 and CDR2 (germline): MNHEY, SVGAGI. The CDR3 DNA sequence: TGTGCCAGCAGTTACTCGGCAGGGGGCCACTATGGCTACACCTTC. Its translation: CASSYSAGGHYGYTF.

V is TRBV7-9 and J is TRBJ2-5; D might be TRBD1 (6 bases). Trimming removed 5 bases at V and 1 base at J, with 14 bases between. The CDR3 consists of 15 residues. Germline CDR1 reads SEHNR; CDR2 reads FQNEAQ (reference sequence). This chain's CDR3 is CASSLGKGVQETQYF. CDR3 in DNA: TGTGCCAGCAGCCTGGGAAAGGGGGTCCAAGAGACCCAGTACTTC.

The chain carries TRBV5-1 and TRBJ2-3, with unresolved D. The CDR3 covers 10 residues. Germline V gene lookup returns CDR1 SGHRS and CDR2 YFSETQ. Trimming took off 8 bases at V and 5 bases at J, with 6 bases between the two ends. CDR3 amino acids: CASSGDTQYF. CDR3 coding DNA: TGCGCCAGTTCCGGAGATACGCAGTATTTT.

The J gene is TRBJ1-2, the V gene TRBV7-9; maybe TRBD1 (6 bases). The V end was cut by 1 base, the J end by 10 bases, with 13 bases between. The CDR3 is made up of 13 amino acids. In germline, CDR1 is SEHNR, CDR2 FQNEAQ (reference sequence). In DNA form, the CDR3 reads TGTGCCAGCAGCTTAGACAGGGCGACCGACTACACCTTC. It encodes CASSLDRATDYTF.

This sequence joins TRBV9 and TRBJ2-1; D unclear. V was shortened by 4 bases and J by 1 base, with 12 bases between the two germline ends. Germline-derived CDR1 and CDR2 are SGDLS and YYNGEE. The CDR3 is made up of 15 amino acids. The CDR3 region has the DNA TGTGCCAGCAGCTTTTCGACCGATTCCTACAATGAGCAGTTCTTC. This translates into CASSFSTDSYNEQFF.